The entry below gives a single T cell receptor beta chain sequence along with its context. This sample stems from a study of T cells in tumors after PD-1 blockade. Germline values: CDR1 LGHDT, CDR2 YNNKEL (reference sequence). V trimming: 4 bases; J trimming: 3 bases; junction bases outside the gene matches: 8. This CDR3 is built from 17 residues. Some clones are missing from TCRdb's copy, which holds only in-frame ones; the method was immunoSEQ multiplex PCR. The sample contains over 30,000 clones, just under 80% of which appear only once. The chain couples TRBV3-1 (or the pseudogene TRBV3-2) to TRBJ2-2; 10 bases map to TRBD1. Sequenced material: PBMCs, taken before anti-PD-1 treatment. This TCR came from a human donor with basal cell carcinoma. The CDR3 region has the DNA TGTGCCAGCAGCCGCAAAGACAGGGGGCTTCACACCGGGGAGCTGTTTTTT. The encoded protein is CASSRKDRGLHTGELFF.